These T cell receptor beta chains were read from a single sample in a study of T cells after yellow fever vaccination. One entry per CDR3 protein, called by TCRdb with MiXCR from the 5' RACE reads. Among about 580,000 distinct CDR3 sequences listed, less than 20% were seen once. Material: PBMCs, obtained more than 4 days after the first yellow fever vaccination. Receptors were obtained from a man between 18 and 29 years old who received the YFV17D yellow fever vaccine. Both conserved end residues are part of each CDR3. A D gene is named only where the DNA matches it firmly. Part of the rows lack a size; the others show once, few, many or a class for expanded clones.

clone_size,d_call,v_call,j_call,cdr3_nt,cdr3_aa
.,TRBD2,TRBV18,TRBJ2-7,TGTGCCAGCTCACCCCCGCTAGCGGGGACCTACGAGCAGTACTTC,CASSPPLAGTYEQYF
few,TRBD1,TRBV11-1,TRBJ2-3,TGTGCCAGCAGGAATCTGTTATCCTCGGACCCAGGGGGTGCAGATACGCAGTATTTT,CASRNLLSSDPGGADTQYF
.,.,TRBV6-1,TRBJ2-2,TGTGCCAGCAGAGCTGGACAGTCCGGGGACACCGGGGAGCTGTTTTTT,CASRAGQSGDTGELFF
few,.,TRBV7-3,TRBJ2-5,TGTGCCAGCAGCTTCCGGGGTTCCGAGACCCAGTACTTC,CASSFRGSETQYF
few,.,TRBV27,TRBJ1-5,TGTGCCAGCAGTCCTTGGCGGGGTTATAGCAATCAGCCCCAGCATTTT,CASSPWRGYSNQPQHF
few,TRBD2,TRBV15,TRBJ2-3,TGTGCCACCAGCACAGCGGGGGAAAACACAGATACGCAGTATTTT,CATSTAGENTDTQYF
few,.,TRBV6-4,TRBJ2-2,TGTGCCAGCAGTGACTCGCGGCAGCCCGGGGAGCTGTTTTTT,CASSDSRQPGELFF
few,TRBD1,TRBV4-1,TRBJ2-5,TGCGCCAGCAGCCAACCAACAGGGGGTCAAGAGACCCAGTACTTC,CASSQPTGGQETQYF
.,.,TRBV5-4,TRBJ2-1,TGTGCCAGCAGCTCAAGAGCTGTGGCATCGGACAATGAGCAGTTCTTC,CASSSRAVASDNEQFF
.,.,TRBV6-5,TRBJ2-1,TGTGCCAGCAGCCCAGGGTTCGGTGAGCAGTTCTTC,CASSPGFGEQFF
.,TRBD1,TRBV7-9,TRBJ2-2,TGTGCCAGCAGATATACAGGGGGAGAGACCGGGGAGCTGTTTTTT,CASRYTGGETGELFF
.,TRBD1,TRBV4-1,TRBJ1-4,TGCGCCAGCAGCCAAGATCATCCGGGACAGGGAACTAATGAAAAACTGTTTTTT,CASSQDHPGQGTNEKLFF
few,.,TRBV7-9,TRBJ2-7,TGTGCCAGCAGTTACACCGGAGGAGTATACGAGCAGTACTTC,CASSYTGGVYEQYF
few,.,TRBV27,TRBJ1-2,TGTGCCAGCAGCGGGACGGGCCTCGGGGGCTACACCTTC,CASSGTGLGGYTF
.,.,TRBV7-2,TRBJ2-1,TGTGCCAGCAGCTCCATCGGGGCATGGGAGCAGTTCTTC,CASSSIGAWEQFF
few,.,TRBV5-1,TRBJ2-5,TGCGCCAGCAGCTTGGCGCTAGCCCAACAAGAGACCCAGTACTTC,CASSLALAQQETQYF
.,.,TRBV7-9,TRBJ2-5,TGTGCCAGCAGCTTCGACGGAAAAGAGACCCAGTACTTC,CASSFDGKETQYF
few,TRBD2,TRBV27,TRBJ2-3,TGTGGCAGCAGCCCCCGGGGTAGCGGGTTTGGTACGCAGTATTTT,CGSSPRGSGFGTQYF
many,.,TRBV11-2,TRBJ2-1,TGTGCCAGCAGCTTAGAGTCCGACGGAAGGGGGTTAGTGAATGAGCAGTTCTTC,CASSLESDGRGLVNEQFF
.,.,TRBV19,TRBJ1-1,TGTTCATGCCAGGGGTATACTGAAGCTTTCTTT,CSCQGYTEAFF
.,.,TRBV7-8,TRBJ1-1,TGTGCCAGCAGCTTAGTATTCAGAATGAACACTGAAGCTTTCTTT,CASSLVFRMNTEAFF
.,.,TRBV11-2,TRBJ2-3,TGTGCCAGCAGTCCCGGGCGGGGAACTAGCACAGATACGCAGTATTTT,CASSPGRGTSTDTQYF
few,.,TRBV25-1,TRBJ2-5,TGTGCCAGCAGTGAATCAGGGTTTCAAGAGACCCAGTACTTC,CASSESGFQETQYF
few,.,TRBV20-1,TRBJ1-5,TGCAGTGCTCGAGGGGTTCAGCCCCAGCATTTT,CSARGVQPQHF
.,TRBD2,TRBV12-3/TRBV12-4,TRBJ2-5,TGTGCCAGCAGCATAACTAGCGGGAGGTTCCAAGAGACCCAGTACTTC,CASSITSGRFQETQYF
.,TRBD1,TRBV11-3,TRBJ1-4,TGTGCCAGCAGCTCCCGACAGGGCGAAAAACTGTTTTTT,CASSSRQGEKLFF
.,.,TRBV7-2,TRBJ2-4,TGTGCCAGCAGCTTATTGTCAAAAAACATTCAGTACTTC,CASSLLSKNIQYF
.,.,TRBV4-3,TRBJ1-6,TGCGCCAGCAGCCAAGATGTGAGCTCCTATAATTCACCCCTCCACTTT,CASSQDVSSYNSPLHF
few,.,TRBV27,TRBJ1-2,TGTGCCAGCAGAGGCCTACAGGGAACGCGGGGTGGCTACACCTTC,CASRGLQGTRGGYTF
few,.,TRBV7-2,TRBJ1-2,TGTGCCAGCAGCTTAGATGGAGGATCGGTTGACTATGGCTACACCTTC,CASSLDGGSVDYGYTF
many,TRBD2,TRBV12-3/TRBV12-4,TRBJ2-3,TGTGCCAGCAGTTACGGGGGGACGACAGATACGCAGTATTTT,CASSYGGTTDTQYF
once,TRBD2,TRBV25-1,TRBJ2-1,TGTGCCAGCAGTCCCGGCGGGGCCCCGGGAGGGAATGAGCAGTTCTTC,CASSPGGAPGGNEQFF
.,TRBD2,TRBV20-1,TRBJ2-1,TGCAGTGCTAGATCCCCGGCGGGACTAGCGGGGGGGAAGAGCTTTAATGAGCAGTTCTTC,CSARSPAGLAGGKSFNEQFF
few,.,TRBV12-3/TRBV12-4,TRBJ1-2,TGTGCCAGCAGAAGAGGCGCGGGGACGATTAACTATGGCTACACCTTC,CASRRGAGTINYGYTF
few,.,TRBV20-1,TRBJ1-2,TGCAGCGCAAGGCCGTTCTATGGCTACACCTTC,CSARPFYGYTF
.,TRBD1,TRBV24-1,TRBJ2-1,TGTGCCACCAGTGATTCCGGGACAGGGAGTATTGATGAGCAGTTCTTC,CATSDSGTGSIDEQFF
many,TRBD1,TRBV5-1,TRBJ1-1,TGCGCCAGCAGCTTAGGACAGGGCGAGAACACTGAAGCTTTCTTT,CASSLGQGENTEAFF
few,TRBD1,TRBV3-1,TRBJ1-1,TGTGCCAGCAGCCAAGTGGTGCAGGGGGGCTCTGAAGCTTTCTTT,CASSQVVQGGSEAFF
.,.,TRBV4-1,TRBJ1-2,TGCGCCAGCAGCCAAGCTAATGGCTACACCTTC,CASSQANGYTF
few,TRBD1,TRBV10-3,TRBJ2-3,TGTGCCATCAGTGAAGGGGGCCCCGGGTGGGATACGCAGTATTTT,CAISEGGPGWDTQYF
many,.,TRBV5-1,TRBJ2-1,TGCGCCAGCAGCTCGACTAGTTACAATGAGCAGTTCTTC,CASSSTSYNEQFF
.,.,TRBV29-1,TRBJ1-1,TGCAGCGTCGTATCCAGTCTCACCCCGGGGGCTTTCTTT,CSVVSSLTPGAFF
few,TRBD1,TRBV14,TRBJ2-5,TGTGCCAGCAGCCCCCAACAGGGGTTCTACGCAGAGACCCAGTACTTC,CASSPQQGFYAETQYF
once,.,TRBV4-1,TRBJ2-1,TGCGCCAGCAGCCAAGAGACTCCGGGCGGGGGCCGCCTTAGCTCCTACAATGAGCAGTTCTTC,CASSQETPGGGRLSSYNEQFF
.,.,TRBV27,TRBJ2-1,TGTGCCAGCGGACCGGACCGGACGGTCAGGAATGAGCAGTTCTTC,CASGPDRTVRNEQFF
few,.,TRBV11-3,TRBJ2-3,TGTGCCAGCAGCTTAGAACCGAAGAACACCGATACGCAGTATTTT,CASSLEPKNTDTQYF
.,.,TRBV6-5,TRBJ2-2,TGTGCCAGCAGTTACTCACGCGAGGGCTACGGGGAGCTGTTTTTT,CASSYSREGYGELFF
few,.,TRBV27,TRBJ2-2,TGTGCCAGCCGCCTGACAGCTCAACCTCCCGACACCGGGGAGCTGTTTTTT,CASRLTAQPPDTGELFF
.,TRBD1,TRBV7-2,TRBJ1-5,TGTGCCAGCAGCTTATTAGGGACAGAAAGACGTCAGCCCCAGCATTTT,CASSLLGTERRQPQHF